These T cell receptor beta chains were read from a single sample in a study of T-cell reconstitution after alpha-beta-depleted transplantation in children. Each CDR3 protein is one row after TCRdb ran MiXCR on the PCR reads. The data hold hundreds of thousands of distinct CDR3 sequences, with 15% to 20% observed a single time. Here the sequenced sample was PBMCs from the stem cell graft donor, taken from the stem cell graft. All receptors derive from a human donor who donated a stem cell graft to a child with acute myeloid leukemia. Each CDR3 is given with its conserved first and last residue. Fields, in order: CDR3 DNA, CDR3 protein, clone size, V gene, D gene, J gene. The D gene is left open where the match is weak. Size is omitted from some rows. Given values are once, few, many or a class for expanded clones.

TGTGCCACCAGCAGGGACAGGGTTAATTCACCCCTCCACTTT | CATSRDRVNSPLHF | many | TRBV15 | TRBD1 | TRBJ1-6
TGTGCCACCAGCAGACCAGGGAGCTCCTACAATGAGCAGTTCTTC | CATSRPGSSYNEQFF | many | TRBV15 | NA | TRBJ2-1
TGCAGTGCTAGACTAAAGGGACAGGGGGACTATGAGCAGTTCTTC | CSARLKGQGDYEQFF | many | TRBV20-1 | TRBD1 | TRBJ2-1
TGTGCCACCGCTACACCGAACCAAGAGACCCAGTACTTC | CATATPNQETQYF | NA | TRBV25-1 | NA | TRBJ2-5
TGTGCCAGCAGCTTAGCGGAGGCAGAACTGATGAACACTGAAGCTTTCTTT | CASSLAEAELMNTEAFF | NA | TRBV7-6 | NA | TRBJ1-1
TGTGCCAGCAGTTTAGGGCCAGACTCTGGGGCCAACGTCCTGACTTTC | CASSLGPDSGANVLTF | NA | TRBV12-3/TRBV12-4 | NA | TRBJ2-6
TGTGCCAGCAGTATGGGACAGGGAGTTTACCAGCCCCAGCATTTT | CASSMGQGVYQPQHF | many | TRBV12-3/TRBV12-4 | TRBD1 | TRBJ1-5
TGTGCCAGCAGTTCTAGCGGGGGGGCCGAAGATACGCAGTATTTT | CASSSSGGAEDTQYF | few | TRBV6-5 | TRBD2 | TRBJ2-3
TGTGCCAGCAGCGTCGACAGTGAATCGCAGTATTTT | CASSVDSESQYF | many | TRBV9 | NA | TRBJ2-3
TGTGCCAGCAGCTCCACAGGGACCGTCGGTTACTATGGCTACACCTTC | CASSSTGTVGYYGYTF | few | TRBV5-5 | NA | TRBJ1-2
TGCAGTGCTAGAGAATGGAGGGGGCGCGGAACAGATACGCAGTATTTT | CSAREWRGRGTDTQYF | NA | TRBV20-1 | NA | TRBJ2-3
TGTGCCAGCAGTTTATACTCCGGGGCCCAAGAGACCCAGTACTTC | CASSLYSGAQETQYF | many | TRBV27 | NA | TRBJ2-5
TGCGCCAGCAGTTCCCCCGTAAACGGGGCGAACACTGAAGCTTTCTTT | CASSSPVNGANTEAFF | NA | TRBV5-1 | NA | TRBJ1-1
TGCAGCGTTCGACCTTCGAACACTGAAGCTTTCTTT | CSVRPSNTEAFF | many | TRBV29-1 | NA | TRBJ1-1
TGCAGTGCTAGACCATACAAGGACACTGAAGCTTTCTTT | CSARPYKDTEAFF | many | TRBV20-1 | NA | TRBJ1-1
TGTGCCAGCATCTCCGGGGGCTGCACAGATACGCAGTATTTT | CASISGGCTDTQYF | many | TRBV6-4 | NA | TRBJ2-3
TGTGCCAGCAGCCATTTCCAGGGTATGAACACTGAAGCTTTCTTT | CASSHFQGMNTEAFF | NA | TRBV7-9 | NA | TRBJ1-1
TGTGCCAGCAGCCATACAGGGTATAGCAATCAGCCCCAGCATTTT | CASSHTGYSNQPQHF | many | TRBV4-2 | NA | TRBJ1-5
TGCAGTGCTAGTTGGGTTCCCACAACTAATGAAAAACTGTTTTTT | CSASWVPTTNEKLFF | few | TRBV20-1 | NA | TRBJ1-4
TGCGCCAGCAGCTTAAACAGAGGAGCGAACACCGGGGAGCTGTTTTTT | CASSLNRGANTGELFF | few | TRBV5-1 | NA | TRBJ2-2
TGTGCCACCAGCCCCGGGTGGGCAGGGTTTCCCTACGAGCAGTACTTC | CATSPGWAGFPYEQYF | NA | TRBV15 | NA | TRBJ2-7
TGTGCCAGCAGTTTGGCGGGACAGCCGAACTATGGCTACACCTTC | CASSLAGQPNYGYTF | NA | TRBV27 | TRBD1 | TRBJ1-2
TGCAGCGGTTCAGGATTCTACAATGAGCAGTTCTTC | CSGSGFYNEQFF | NA | TRBV29-1 | NA | TRBJ2-1
TGTGCCACCAGTCGAGGCAGCCTCTCCTCTGGGGCCAACGTCCTGACTTTC | CATSRGSLSSGANVLTF | NA | TRBV24-1 | NA | TRBJ2-6
TGTGCCAGCAGCTTAGAGGGCAGGGACGGGATAGATACGCAGTATTTT | CASSLEGRDGIDTQYF | NA | TRBV11-3 | NA | TRBJ2-3
TGTGCCAGCAGCCAGACAGGAGGATCCTACGAGCAGTACTTC | CASSQTGGSYEQYF | few | TRBV7-9 | NA | TRBJ2-7
TGCAGTGCCCGTTATCCCTACAATGAGCAGTTCTTC | CSARYPYNEQFF | many | TRBV20-1 | NA | TRBJ2-1
TGTGCCATCAGTGATTCAGGGGGCAGGTACGAGCAGTACTTC | CAISDSGGRYEQYF | NA | TRBV10-3 | TRBD1 | TRBJ2-7
TGCAGTGCTAGCCAGGGGACAAATAACTATGGCTACACCTTC | CSASQGTNNYGYTF | many | TRBV20-1 | NA | TRBJ1-2
TGTGCCAGCAGAAAAACTAGCACAGATACGCAGTATTTT | CASRKTSTDTQYF | once | TRBV6-1 | NA | TRBJ2-3
TGTGCCAGCAGCGCCGGGACTAGCGGCACAGATACGCAGTATTTT | CASSAGTSGTDTQYF | many | TRBV9 | TRBD2 | TRBJ2-3
TGTGCCAGCAGCGAACGGACAGGGGGCAGTCAGCCCCAGCATTTT | CASSERTGGSQPQHF | few | TRBV7-2 | TRBD1 | TRBJ1-5
TGTGCCAGCAGCTCCAGCCCCGCTGGAGGGGGGATCGACTTC | CASSSSPAGGGIDF | few | TRBV7-2 | NA | TRBJ2-5
TGCGCCAGCAGCTCAACGGTTACAGCGGCAACTTTCTTT | CASSSTVTAATFF | NA | TRBV5-1 | NA | TRBJ1-1
TGCGCCAGCAGGGACGGGACACCTCTCTCAACTAACTATGGCTACACCTTC | CASRDGTPLSTNYGYTF | many | TRBV5-1 | NA | TRBJ1-2
TGCAGTGCTCGTCTAGATCACACCGGGGAGCTGTTTTTT | CSARLDHTGELFF | many | TRBV20-1 | NA | TRBJ2-2
TGTGCCAGCAGCCAGCCCAGCATGAACACTGAAGCTTTCTTT | CASSQPSMNTEAFF | NA | TRBV3-1 | NA | TRBJ1-1
TGCAGTGTCGGCCGGACCACTGAAGCTTTCTTT | CSVGRTTEAFF | many | TRBV20-1 | NA | TRBJ1-1
TGCAGCGTCCTAGATCAAGAGACCCAGTACTTC | CSVLDQETQYF | many | TRBV29-1 | NA | TRBJ2-5
TGTGCCAGCAGCTTAGACGGAGGGACCTACGAGCAGTACTTC | CASSLDGGTYEQYF | many | TRBV7-2 | NA | TRBJ2-7
TGTGCCAGCAGTTCGGACGTGACTAGCACAGATACGCAGTATTTT | CASSSDVTSTDTQYF | NA | TRBV7-2 | NA | TRBJ2-3
TGTGCCAGCAGCGGACTGGAAAATGAGCAGTTCTTC | CASSGLENEQFF | NA | TRBV6-5 | NA | TRBJ2-1
TGTGCCAGCAGCCCGCAGAGTATCACCGGGGAGCTGTTTTTT | CASSPQSITGELFF | NA | TRBV7-6 | NA | TRBJ2-2
TGCAGTGCTAAAGGGGCCGGGGGCTACGAGCAGTACTTC | CSAKGAGGYEQYF | few | TRBV20-1 | NA | TRBJ2-7
TGTGCCAGCAGTGTTAGGGTGAACACTGAAGCTTTCTTT | CASSVRVNTEAFF | many | TRBV28 | NA | TRBJ1-1
TGCAGCGCTACTAAGCAGGAGGACATTCAGTACTTC | CSATKQEDIQYF | many | TRBV29-1 | NA | TRBJ2-4
TGTGCCATCAGCGTTGAAAACATGAACACTGAAGCTTTCTTT | CAISVENMNTEAFF | few | TRBV10-3 | NA | TRBJ1-1
TGCAGCGCTACAGGCTACTATGGCTACACCTTC | CSATGYYGYTF | many | TRBV29-1 | NA | TRBJ1-2
TGTGCCAGCAGCTTAAGTACAGGGGGCGGCGAGCAGTACTTC | CASSLSTGGGEQYF | few | TRBV7-2 | TRBD1 | TRBJ2-7
TGTGCCAGCAGCTTTGGACAGGTTCCCTACAATGAGCAGTTCTTC | CASSFGQVPYNEQFF | many | TRBV7-3 | TRBD1 | TRBJ2-1
TGCGCCAGCAGCCCATACCCAGCGGGGGGGCAAGAGACCCAGTACTTC | CASSPYPAGGQETQYF | NA | TRBV4-1 | TRBD2 | TRBJ2-5